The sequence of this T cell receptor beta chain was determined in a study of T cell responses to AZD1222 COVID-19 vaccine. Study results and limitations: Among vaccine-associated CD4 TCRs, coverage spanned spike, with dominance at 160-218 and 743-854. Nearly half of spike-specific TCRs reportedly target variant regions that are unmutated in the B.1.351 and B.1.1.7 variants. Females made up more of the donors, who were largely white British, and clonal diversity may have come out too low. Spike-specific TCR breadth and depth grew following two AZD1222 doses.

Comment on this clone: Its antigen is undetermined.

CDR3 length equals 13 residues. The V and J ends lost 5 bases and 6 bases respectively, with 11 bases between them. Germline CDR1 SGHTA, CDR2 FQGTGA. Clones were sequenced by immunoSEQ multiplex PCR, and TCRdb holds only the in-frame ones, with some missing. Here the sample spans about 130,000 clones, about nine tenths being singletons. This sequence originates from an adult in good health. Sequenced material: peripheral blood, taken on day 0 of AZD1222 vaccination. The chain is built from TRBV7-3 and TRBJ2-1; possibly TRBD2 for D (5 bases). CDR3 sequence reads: CASSPGLLNEQFF. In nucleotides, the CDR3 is TGTGCCAGCAGCCCCGGACTTCTCAATGAGCAGTTCTTC.